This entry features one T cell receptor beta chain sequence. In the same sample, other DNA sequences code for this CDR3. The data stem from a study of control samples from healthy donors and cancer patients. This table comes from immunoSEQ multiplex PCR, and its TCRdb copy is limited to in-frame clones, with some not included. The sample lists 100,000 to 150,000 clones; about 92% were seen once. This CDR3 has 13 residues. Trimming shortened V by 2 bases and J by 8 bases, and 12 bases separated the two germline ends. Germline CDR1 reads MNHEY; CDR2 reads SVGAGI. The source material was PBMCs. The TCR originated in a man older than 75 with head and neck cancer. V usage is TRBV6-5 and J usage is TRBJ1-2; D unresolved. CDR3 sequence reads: CASSYGGFGGYTF. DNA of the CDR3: TGTGCCAGCAGTTACGGAGGGTTTGGAGGCTACACCTTC.